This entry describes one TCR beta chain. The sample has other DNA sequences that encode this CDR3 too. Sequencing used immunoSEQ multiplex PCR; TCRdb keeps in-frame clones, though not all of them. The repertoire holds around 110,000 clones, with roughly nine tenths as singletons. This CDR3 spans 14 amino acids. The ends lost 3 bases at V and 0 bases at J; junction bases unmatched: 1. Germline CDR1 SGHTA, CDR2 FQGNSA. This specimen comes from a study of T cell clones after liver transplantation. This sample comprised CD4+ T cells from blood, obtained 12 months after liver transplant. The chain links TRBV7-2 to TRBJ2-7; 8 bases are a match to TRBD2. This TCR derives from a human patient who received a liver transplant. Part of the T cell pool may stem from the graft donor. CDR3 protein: CASSFGGGSYEQYF. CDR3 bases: TGTGCCAGCAGCTTCGGGGGGGGCTCCTACGAGCAGTACTTC.